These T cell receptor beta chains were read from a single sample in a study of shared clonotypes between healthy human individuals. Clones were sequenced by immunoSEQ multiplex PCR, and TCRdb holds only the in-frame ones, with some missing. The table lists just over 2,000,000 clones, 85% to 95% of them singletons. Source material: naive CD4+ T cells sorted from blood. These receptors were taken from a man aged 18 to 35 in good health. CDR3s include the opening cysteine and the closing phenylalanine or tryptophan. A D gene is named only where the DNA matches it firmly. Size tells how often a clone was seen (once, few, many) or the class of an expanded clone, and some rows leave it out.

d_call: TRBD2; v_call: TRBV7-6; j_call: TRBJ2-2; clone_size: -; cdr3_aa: CASSLRRGEPNTGELFF; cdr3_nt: TGTGCCAGCAGCTTAAGGCGGGGGGAACCAAACACCGGGGAGCTGTTTTTT
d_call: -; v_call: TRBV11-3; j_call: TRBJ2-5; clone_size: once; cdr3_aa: CASSYRGQETQYF; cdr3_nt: TGTGCCAGCAGCTATAGGGGCCAAGAGACCCAGTACTTC
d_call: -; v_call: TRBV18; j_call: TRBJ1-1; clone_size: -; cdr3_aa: CASSPPTWGAEAFF; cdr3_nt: TGTGCCAGCTCACCACCGACTTGGGGGGCCGAAGCTTTCTTT
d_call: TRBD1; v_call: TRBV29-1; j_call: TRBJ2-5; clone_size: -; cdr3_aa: CSVESQGVETQYF; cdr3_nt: TGCAGCGTTGAAAGCCAGGGGGTAGAGACCCAGTACTTC
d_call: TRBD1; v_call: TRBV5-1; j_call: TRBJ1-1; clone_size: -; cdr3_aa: CASSQGGGNTEAFF; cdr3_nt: TGCGCCAGCAGCCAAGGGGGCGGGAACACTGAAGCTTTCTTT
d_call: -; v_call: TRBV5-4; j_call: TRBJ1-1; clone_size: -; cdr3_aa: CASSFEAQSEAFF; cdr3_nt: TGTGCCAGCAGCTTTGAAGCTCAATCTGAAGCTTTCTTT
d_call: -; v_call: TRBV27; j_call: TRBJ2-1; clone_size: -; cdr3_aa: CASSFSGLIENEQFF; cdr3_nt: TGTGCCAGCAGTTTCTCAGGGTTAATAGAAAATGAGCAGTTCTTC
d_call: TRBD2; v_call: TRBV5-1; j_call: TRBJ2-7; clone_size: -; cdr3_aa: CASSLGLAGGYEQYF; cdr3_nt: TGCGCCAGCAGCTTAGGACTAGCGGGAGGGTACGAGCAGTACTTC
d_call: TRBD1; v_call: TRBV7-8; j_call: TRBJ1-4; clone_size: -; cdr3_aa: CASSWDRGATNEKLFF; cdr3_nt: TGTGCCAGCAGTTGGGACAGGGGCGCAACTAATGAAAAACTGTTTTTT
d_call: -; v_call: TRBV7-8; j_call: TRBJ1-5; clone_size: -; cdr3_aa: CASSNGRDRYQPQHF; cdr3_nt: TGTGCCAGCAGTAACGGTCGGGACCGCTATCAGCCCCAGCATTTT
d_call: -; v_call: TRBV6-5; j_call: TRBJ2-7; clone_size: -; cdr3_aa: CASSQGGEQYF; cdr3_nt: TGTGCCTCCTCCCAAGGGGGCGAGCAGTACTTC
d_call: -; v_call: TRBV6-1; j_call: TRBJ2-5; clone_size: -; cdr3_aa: CASSPMRTETQYF; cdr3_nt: TGTGCCAGCAGCCCCATGAGGACGGAGACCCAGTACTTC
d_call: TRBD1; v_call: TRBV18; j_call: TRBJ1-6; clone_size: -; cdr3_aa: CASSPSGTGGSPLHF; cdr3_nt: TGTGCCAGCTCACCAAGTGGGACAGGGGGATCACCCCTCCACTTT
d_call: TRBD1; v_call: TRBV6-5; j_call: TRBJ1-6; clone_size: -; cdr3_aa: CASSYSGQGYSPLHF; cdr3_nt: TGTGCCAGCAGTTACTCGGGACAGGGTTATTCACCCCTCCACTTT
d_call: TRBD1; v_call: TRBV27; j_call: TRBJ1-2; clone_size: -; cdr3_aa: CASSSTGGGYTF; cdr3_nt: TGTGCCAGCAGTTCGACAGGGGGTGGCTACACCTTC
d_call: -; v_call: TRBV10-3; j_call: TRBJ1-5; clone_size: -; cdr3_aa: CAISAGGGEQPQHF; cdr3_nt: TGTGCCATCAGTGCGGGGGGGGGAGAACAGCCCCAGCATTTT
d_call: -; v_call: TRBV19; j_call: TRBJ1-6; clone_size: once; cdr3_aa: CASTIGLHNSPLHF; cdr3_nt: TGTGCCAGTACTATCGGACTGCATAATTCACCCCTCCACTTT
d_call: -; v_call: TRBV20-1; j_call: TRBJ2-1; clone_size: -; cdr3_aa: CSATNNEQFF; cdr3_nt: TGCAGTGCTACAAACAATGAGCAGTTCTTC
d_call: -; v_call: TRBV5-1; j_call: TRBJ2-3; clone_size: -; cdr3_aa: CASRRVIGTDTQYF; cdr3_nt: TGCGCCAGCAGAAGGGTCATAGGCACAGATACGCAGTATTTT
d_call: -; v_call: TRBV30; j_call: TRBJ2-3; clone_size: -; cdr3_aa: CAWSLGGGTQYF; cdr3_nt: TGTGCCTGGAGCTTAGGTGGGGGTACGCAGTATTTT
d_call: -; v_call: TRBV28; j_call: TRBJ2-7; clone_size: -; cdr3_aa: CASSSPGGEQYF; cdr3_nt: TGTGCCAGCAGTTCACCAGGGGGGGAGCAGTACTTC
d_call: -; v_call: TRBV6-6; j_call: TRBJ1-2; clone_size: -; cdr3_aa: CASSQWEGMRGGYTF; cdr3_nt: TGTGCCAGCAGCCAGTGGGAGGGGATGAGGGGCGGCTACACCTTC
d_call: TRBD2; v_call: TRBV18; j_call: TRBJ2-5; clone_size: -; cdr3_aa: CASSPRIVAGNDQETQYF; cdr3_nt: TGTGCCAGCTCACCAAGGATCGTAGCGGGGAACGACCAAGAGACCCAGTACTTC
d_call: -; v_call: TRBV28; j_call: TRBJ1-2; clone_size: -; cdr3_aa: CANSFHPPRAHGYTF; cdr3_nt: TGTGCCAACAGTTTCCACCCCCCCAGGGCCCATGGCTACACCTTC
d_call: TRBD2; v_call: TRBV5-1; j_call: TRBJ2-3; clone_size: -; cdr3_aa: CASSIERDTDTQYF; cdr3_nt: TGCGCCAGCAGTATAGAGCGGGACACAGATACGCAGTATTTT
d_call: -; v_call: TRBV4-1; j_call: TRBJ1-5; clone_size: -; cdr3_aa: CASSQDGGRNNQPQHF; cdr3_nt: TGCGCCAGCAGCCAAGATGGGGGCCGGAACAATCAGCCCCAGCATTTT
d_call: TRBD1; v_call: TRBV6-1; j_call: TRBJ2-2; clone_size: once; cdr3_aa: CASSETSGGTGELFF; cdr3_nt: TGTGCCAGCAGTGAAACCTCAGGGGGCACCGGGGAGCTGTTTTTT
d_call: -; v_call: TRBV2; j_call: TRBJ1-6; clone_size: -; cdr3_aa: CASKQGSDNSPLHF; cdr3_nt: TGTGCCAGTAAACAGGGTAGCGATAATTCACCCCTCCACTTT
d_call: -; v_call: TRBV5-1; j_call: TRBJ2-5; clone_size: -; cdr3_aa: CASSLRVRETQYF; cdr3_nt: TGCGCCAGCAGCTTGAGGGTCCGTGAGACCCAGTACTTC
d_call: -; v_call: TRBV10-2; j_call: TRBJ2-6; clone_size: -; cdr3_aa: CASSDDRPGSGANVLTF; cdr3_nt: TGCGCCAGCAGTGACGACAGGCCCGGGTCCGGGGCCAACGTCCTGACTTTC
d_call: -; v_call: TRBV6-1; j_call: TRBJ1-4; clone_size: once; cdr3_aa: CASSKGGQKEKLFF; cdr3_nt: TGTGCCAGCAGTAAGGGAGGACAAAAAGAAAAACTGTTTTTT
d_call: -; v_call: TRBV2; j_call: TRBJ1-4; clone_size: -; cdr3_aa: CASREQEKLFF; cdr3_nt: TGTGCCAGCAGAGAACAAGAAAAACTGTTTTTT
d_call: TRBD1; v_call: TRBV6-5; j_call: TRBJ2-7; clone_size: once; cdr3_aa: CASSRPGQGVYEQYF; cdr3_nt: TGTGCCAGCAGCCGCCCGGGACAGGGAGTCTACGAGCAGTACTTC
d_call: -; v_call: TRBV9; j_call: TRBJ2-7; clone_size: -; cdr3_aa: CASRPEGERGEQYF; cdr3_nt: TGTGCCAGCAGACCAGAGGGGGAGAGAGGCGAGCAGTACTTC
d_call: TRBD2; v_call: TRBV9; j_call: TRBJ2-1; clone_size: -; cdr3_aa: CASSVTGTSTNEQFF; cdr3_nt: TGTGCCAGCAGCGTAACCGGGACTAGCACTAATGAGCAGTTCTTC
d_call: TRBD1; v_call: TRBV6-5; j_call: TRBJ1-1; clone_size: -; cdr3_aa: CASRSSGTVNTEAFF; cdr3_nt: TGTGCCAGCAGGTCCTCCGGGACAGTGAACACTGAAGCTTTCTTT
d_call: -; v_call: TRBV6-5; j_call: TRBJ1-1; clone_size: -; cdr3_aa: CASTQGTEAFF; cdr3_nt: TGTGCCAGCACTCAGGGCACTGAAGCTTTCTTT
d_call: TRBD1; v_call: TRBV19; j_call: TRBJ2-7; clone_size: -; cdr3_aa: CASSGRDRAYEQYF; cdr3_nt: TGTGCCAGTAGTGGCCGGGACAGGGCCTACGAGCAGTACTTC
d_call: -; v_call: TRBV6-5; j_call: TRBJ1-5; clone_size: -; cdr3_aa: CASSYSTAGGQPQHF; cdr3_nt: TGTGCCAGCAGTTACTCCACAGCCGGCGGTCAGCCCCAGCATTTT
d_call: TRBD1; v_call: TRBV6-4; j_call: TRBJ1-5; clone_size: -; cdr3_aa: CASSEYRGQPQHF; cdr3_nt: TGTGCCAGCAGTGAGTACAGGGGGCAGCCCCAGCATTTT
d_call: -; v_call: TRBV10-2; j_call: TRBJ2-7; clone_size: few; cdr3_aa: CASSEWTAPYEQYF; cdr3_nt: TGCGCCAGCAGTGAGTGGACGGCTCCCTACGAGCAGTACTTC
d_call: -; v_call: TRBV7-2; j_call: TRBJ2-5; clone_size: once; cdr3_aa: CASSPDRYQETQYF; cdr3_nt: TGTGCCAGCAGCCCAGACAGGTACCAAGAGACCCAGTACTTC